Sequencing of this T cell receptor beta chain was carried out in a study of blood T cell repertoires in COVID-19. Study information: Both acute and convalescent COVID-19 samples were obtained from the United States, Italy and Spain. Sample material is recorded as cDNA or gDNA derived from T cells, B-cell-depleted T cells, or PBMCs.

In the original analysis: Quantification of nucleated cells was approximated via reference gene primer amplification. Sequencing used immunoSEQ multiplex PCR; TCRdb keeps in-frame clones, though not all of them. From that table come the V and J calls and clone size; the DNA was used to work out D and trimming. The sample consists of 62,000 or so clones, 65% to 90% of them appearing once. Germline assignment: CDR1 DFQATT and CDR2 SNEGSKA (reference sequence). After removal of 3 bases from V and 5 bases from J, the junction contained 0 bases not matched to a gene. The CDR3 is 11 amino acids. The genes are TRBV20-1 and TRBJ2-5, with 7 bases fitting TRBD2. Sequencing was carried out using peripheral blood. This TCR derives from a woman in her sixties with acute or convalescent COVID-19. CDR3: CSARRGETQYF. The CDR3 bases are TGCAGTGCTAGGCGGGGGGAGACCCAGTACTTC.